This T cell receptor beta chain was recorded in a study of cytomegalovirus exposure and HLA in healthy donors. Study information: The 120 validation repertoires matched the 600 to 700 first-cohort repertoires in platform, a later analysis reported.

Per the germline V gene, CDR1 is KGHSH and CDR2 is LQKENI. Trimming at V came to 3 bases and at J to 2 bases, leaving 9 bases not matched to a gene. This CDR3 contains 16 residues. Produced via immunoSEQ multiplex PCR; TCRdb's table is partial and in-frame only. Of nearly 200,000 clones in the sample, around 80% were seen once. These donors were members of the roughly 120-subject validation cohort, a group separate from the roughly 670-subject first cohort. The receptor was isolated from a woman aged 25 to 45 in good health and CMV-seropositive. Specimen: PBMCs. J is TRBJ2-7 and V is TRBV18; 8 bases match TRBD1. The CDR3 nucleotides are TGTGCCAGCTCACCTAACTCCGGGACAGGACCCTACGAGCAGTACTTC. The encoded protein is CASSPNSGTGPYEQYF.